Following are 10 T cell receptor beta chains from one sample sequenced in a study of T-cell memory formation after mild COVID-19. In TCRdb, the 5' RACE reads were re-called with MiXCR into one record per CDR3 protein. The sample holds roughly 510,000 distinct CDR3 sequences, 17% seen once. Sequencing used PBMCs or a T cell subset sorted from them (not recorded which). These receptors were taken from an adult woman who had mild COVID-19 (a few samples of this study predate the infection). Cell type and time point are not known.

Concerning this clonotype itself: At one boundary the junction diverges from the germline segment, which might be a read error. This rearrangement joins TRBV6-6 to TRBJ2-7; possibly TRBD2 for D (6 bases). The CDR3 extends over 16 amino acids. Looked up from germline, CDR1 is MNHNY and CDR2 is SVGAGI (reference sequence). The CDR3 loop reads CASSYSTSGVSHEQYF. For the CDR3, the DNA is TGTGCCAGCAGTTACTCTACTTCGGGAGTCTCCCACGAGCAGTACTTC.

This clonotype has more than one count but fewer than ten. V is TRBV13 and J is TRBJ2-5; TRBD2 aligns across 13 bases. Trimming took 4 bases from V and 0 from J; bases not matched to a gene: 2. Germline CDR1 and CDR2: PRHDT and FYEKMQ (reference sequence). This CDR3 is built from 16 residues. The CDR3 reads CASSYGTSGNQETQYF. CDR3 nucleotides: TGTGCCAGCAGCTACGGGACTAGCGGGAACCAAGAGACCCAGTACTTC. The full variable domain, in which reference TRBV13 and TRBJ2-5 provide the parts outside the CDR3, is AAGVIQSPRHLIKEKRETATLKCYPIPRHDTVYWYQQGPGQDPQFLISFYEKMQSDKGSIPDRFSAQQFSDYHSELNMSSLELGDSALYFCASSYGTSGNQETQYFGPGTRLLVL.

This clonotype has just a few counts. The chain couples TRBV5-1 to TRBJ2-3; 12 bases align to TRBD2. Germline loops: CDR1 SGHRS, CDR2 YFSETQ. This CDR3 has 16 amino acids. The V segment lost 4 bases and the J segment 5 bases; nucleotides outside the gene matches: 8. CDR3 residues: CASSVSTSGRLDTQYF. The CDR3 region has the DNA TGCGCCAGCAGCGTATCGACTAGCGGGAGATTAGATACGCAGTATTTT.

This clonotype occurred many times. Here the CDR3 reads CASSLAVGGTYEQYF. The CDR3 DNA reads as TGTGCCAGCAGCTTAGCCGTCGGGGGGACCTACGAGCAGTACTTC. The V gene is TRBV7-8, the J gene TRBJ2-7; TRBD2 aligns across 7 bases. The germline V gene encodes CDR1 SGHVS and CDR2 FQNEAQ. Trimming took 0 bases from V and 2 from J; bases not matched to a gene: 4. The CDR3 is 15 residues long.

This clonotype was detected only a few times. The V call is TRBV12-3 or TRBV12-4, the J call TRBJ2-5, with a possible D match to TRBD2 (6 bases). The length of the CDR3 is 14 residues. With 2 bases removed from V and 3 bases from J, the gap between germline ends came to 10 bases. CDR3 sequence (DNA): TGTGCCAGCAGTTTACGGCTAGCGAAAGAGACCCAGTACTTC. This translates into CASSLRLAKETQYF.

Comments on this clonotype: Compared with germline, one end of the junction differs, possibly owing to a read error. The chain joins TRBV7-7 to TRBJ2-1; 10 nucleotides match TRBD2. This CDR3 has 16 amino acids. From germline, CDR1 is SSHAT and CDR2 FNYEAQ (reference sequence). The chain's CDR3 is CASSWILAGHNARQFF. As DNA, the CDR3 is TGTGCTAGCAGCTGGATACTAGCGGGACACAATGCGCGGCAGTTCTTC.

The chain links TRBV27 to TRBJ2-1; 11 nucleotides align to TRBD2. The CDR3 is 15 residues long. Germline V CDR1 and CDR2: MNHEY, SMNVEV (reference sequence). The J segment lost 7 bases and the V segment lost 5 bases, leaving 7 bases of the junction unmatched. The CDR3 reads CASSTLAGGTNEQFF. The CDR3 region has the DNA TGTGCCAGCAGTACGCTAGCGGGAGGTACGAATGAGCAGTTCTTC.

This clonotype turned up a few times. The genes are TRBV29-1 and TRBJ2-3; TRBD2 aligns across 10 bases. This CDR3 contains 17 residues. Germline CDR1 is SQVTM and CDR2 is ANQGSEA. Unmatched junction bases numbered 11, after V lost 2 bases and J lost 3 bases. CDR3: CSVERGLADPRTDTQYF. CDR3 sequence (DNA): TGCAGCGTTGAAAGAGGACTAGCGGATCCCCGGACAGATACGCAGTATTTT.

The V and J genes are TRBV19 and TRBJ2-1; 12 bases are a match to TRBD2. The CDR3 totals 15 residues. Germline-derived CDR1 and CDR2 are LNHDA and SQIVND (reference sequence). V shed 10 bases and J 4 bases; nucleotides not matched to a gene: 8. In nucleotides, the CDR3 is TGTGCCACCACCTCGGGACTAGCGGGTTACAATGAGCAGTTCTTC. It codes for CATTSGLAGYNEQFF.

This clonotype came up a few times. V and J are TRBV5-1 and TRBJ2-1, with 14 bases aligning to TRBD2. V was pared by 4 bases and J by 9 bases, with 3 bases of the junction left unmatched. The CDR3 runs 14 residues. Germline V gene data show CDR1 as SGHRS and CDR2 as YFSETQ. The CDR3 region has the DNA TGCGCCAGCAGCGTGGGACTAGCGGGAGCTGAGCAGTTCTTC. Its translation: CASSVGLAGAEQFF.